This T cell receptor (beta chain) was identified during a study of TIL therapy for anti-PD-1-resistant metastatic lung cancer. The wider study: Progressing patients received lymphodepletion, expanded TIL infusion and IL-2. Most patients had lung adenocarcinoma.

Study-level points and caveats: Treatment-naive, never-smoker and oncogene-addicted patients were overrepresented in this highly selected cohort.

Time point indicated: pre-treatment sample, taken before nivolumab and TIL therapy. Germline CDR1 KGHSH, CDR2 LQKENI. This CDR3 contains 17 residues. J gave up 0 bases and V 0 bases, and 2 bases lay outside the gene matches. Details on this clone: Its antigen is undetermined.

This was the immunoSEQ v3 assay. Survey-level samples got some 2 million read pairs; deep-level samples got about 5-6.5 million. Profiling relied on immunoSEQ multiplex PCR, and the TCRdb table lists in-frame clones only, not all of them. The sample consists of under 65,000 clones, about 81% of them appearing once. This receptor was obtained from a person aged 25 to 80 with non-small cell lung cancer. The sample was blood, taken at baseline. V usage is TRBV18 and J usage is TRBJ2-6; TRBD2 aligns across 7 bases. The chain's CDR3 is CASSPPGLSSGANVLTF. The CDR3 bases are TGTGCCAGCTCACCACCGGGACTAAGCTCTGGGGCCAACGTCCTGACTTTC.